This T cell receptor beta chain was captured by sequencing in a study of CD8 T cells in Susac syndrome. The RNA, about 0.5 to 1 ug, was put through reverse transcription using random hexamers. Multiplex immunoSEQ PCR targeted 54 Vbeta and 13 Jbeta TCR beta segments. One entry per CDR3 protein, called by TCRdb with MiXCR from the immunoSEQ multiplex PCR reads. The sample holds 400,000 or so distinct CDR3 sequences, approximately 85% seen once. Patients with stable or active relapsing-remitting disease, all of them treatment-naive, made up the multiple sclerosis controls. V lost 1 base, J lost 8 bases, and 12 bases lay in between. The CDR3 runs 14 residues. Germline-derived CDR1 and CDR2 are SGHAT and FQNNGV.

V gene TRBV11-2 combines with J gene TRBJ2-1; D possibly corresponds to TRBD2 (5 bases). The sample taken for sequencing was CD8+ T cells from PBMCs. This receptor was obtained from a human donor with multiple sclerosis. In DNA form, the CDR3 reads TGTGCCAGCAGCTTAGGGCTAGAGGGCGATGAGCAGTTCTTC. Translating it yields CASSLGLEGDEQFF.